A single sample is the source of the 29 T cell receptor beta chains below, sequenced in a study of OX40 agonist ivuxolimab in advanced cancers. The data were produced by immunoSEQ multiplex PCR, yet TCRdb's version contains in-frame clones alone and is incomplete. The data show 60,000 to 70,000 clones, around 87% seen once. This specimen was CD4+ or CD8+ T cells sorted from blood, taken in a trial of the OX40 agonist ivuxolimab. Receptors originate from an adult with an advanced solid tumor such as melanoma, head and neck, liver or kidney cancer.

V is TRBV4-3 and J is TRBJ2-7; D is unresolved. V dropped 4 bases and J dropped 1 base, with 14 bases sitting between them. Per germline, CDR1 LGHNA and CDR2 YSLEER. This CDR3 is built from 15 residues. Here the CDR3 DNA reads TGCGCCAGCAGCCTGGGAACTGGGCCTTCCTACGAGCAGTACTTC. Translation: CASSLGTGPSYEQYF.

The chain couples TRBV9 to TRBJ2-3; D ambiguous. CDR3 length: 13 amino acids. In germline, CDR1 is SGDLS, CDR2 YYNGEE. Trimming stripped 0 bases from V and 0 bases from J, with 2 bases between. CDR3 DNA sequence: TGTGCCAGCAGCGTAGCAAGCACAGATACGCAGTATTTT. Translation gives CASSVASTDTQYF. Full variable domain (missing parts from reference TRBV9 and TRBJ2-3): DSGVTQTPKHLITATGQRVTLRCSPRSGDLSVYWYQQSLDQGLQFLIQYYNGEERAKGNILERFSAQQFPDLHSELNLSSLELGDSALYFCASSVASTDTQYFGPGTRLTVL.

This clone showed up just once. The CDR3 sequence is CASGPGTGEDTQYF. The CDR3 region has the DNA TGTGCTAGTGGCCCCGGGACAGGGGAAGATACGCAGTATTTT. The chain carries TRBV12-5 and TRBJ2-3; 10 bases agree with TRBD1. Trimming removed 6 bases from V and 5 bases from J; junction bases left unmatched: 5. The CDR3 has 14 amino acids. From germline, CDR1 is LGHNT and CDR2 FRNRAP.

The chain links TRBV12-5 to TRBJ1-1; a weak D match, TRBD1 (5 bases). There are 15 residues in the CDR3. Per germline, CDR1 LGHNT and CDR2 FRNRAP. Trimming cost V 1 base and J 0 bases, with 9 bases left between them. The CDR3 sequence is CASGLGTHLNTEAFF. CDR3 DNA sequence: TGTGCTAGTGGTTTGGGGACACACTTGAACACTGAAGCTTTCTTT. Full variable domain (outside the CDR3, taken from reference TRBV12-5 and TRBJ1-1): DARVTQTPRHKVTEMGQEVTMRCQPILGHNTVFWYRQTMMQGLELLAYFRNRAPLDDSGMPKDRFSAEMPDATLATLKIQPSEPRDSAVYFCASGLGTHLNTEAFFGQGTRLTVV.

This clone was seen only once. The chain carries TRBV5-6 and TRBJ1-6, with D unresolved. This CDR3 is 13 amino acids long. Germline V CDR1 and CDR2: SGHDT, YYEEEE. V lost 4 bases and J 12 bases, leaving 14 bases between the germline ends. CDR3 in DNA: TGTGCCAGCAGCGAGGACGAGTCAAGACCCCTCCACTTT. Residues: CASSEDESRPLHF. The whole variable domain, remainder taken from reference TRBV5-6 and TRBJ1-6, is DAGVTQSPTHLIKTRGQQVTLRCSPKSGHDTVSWYQQALGQGPQFIFQYYEEEERQRGNFPDRFSGHQFPNYSSELNVNALLLGDSALYLCASSEDESRPLHFGNGTRLTVT.

The chain carries TRBV15 and TRBJ1-2; TRBD1 matches 7 bases. CDR1 and CDR2 from the germline V gene are LNHNV and YYDKDF (reference sequence). V shed 3 bases, J shed 7 bases, and the junction held 11 bases outside the gene matches. This CDR3 spans 15 amino acids. The CDR3 nucleotides read TGTGCCACCAGCAGGGACAGCGCCAGGGGGGGTGGCTACACCTTC. Translated, it gives CATSRDSARGGGYTF.

The chain joins TRBV7-3 to TRBJ2-1; the match to TRBD1 covers 9 bases. The length of the CDR3 is 14 residues. Germline CDR1 and CDR2: SGHTA and FQGTGA. Trimming removed 6 bases from V and 5 bases from J; junction bases left unmatched: 5. The DNA for the CDR3 is TGTGCCAGCAGTCAATGGACAGGGGACAATGAGCAGTTCTTC. Residues: CASSQWTGDNEQFF.

The sample holds one count of this clone. This chain uses TRBV4-3 with TRBJ2-3; D gene ambiguous. The V gene's germline CDR1 is LGHNA and CDR2 YSLEER. The V gene lost 1 base and the J gene lost 0 bases, with 8 bases spanning the gap. The CDR3 length is 15 residues. The CDR3 coding sequence is TGCGCCAGCAGCCAAGCTCGAACTAGCACAGATACGCAGTATTTT. It specifies CASSQARTSTDTQYF.

The rearrangement links TRBV30 to TRBJ2-7; perhaps TRBD2 as D (6 bases). The CDR3 length is 13 residues. Germline CDR1 and CDR2: GTSNPN and SVGIG (reference sequence). V lost 0 bases and J lost 3, with 9 bases in between. As DNA, the CDR3 is TGTGCCTGGAGTGTCGGACTAAACTACGAGCAGTACTTC. Translation gives CAWSVGLNYEQYF.

V usage is TRBV27 and J usage is TRBJ2-2, with TRBD2 matching over 15 bases. V lost 5 bases to trimming and J lost 7 bases; unmatched junction nucleotides: 11. The CDR3 extends over 18 amino acids. The germline V gene has CDR1 MNHEY and CDR2 SMNVEV (reference sequence). The CDR3 region is CASSPGLAGGPRIGELFF. As DNA, the CDR3 is TGTGCCAGCAGTCCTGGACTAGCGGGAGGGCCGAGGATCGGGGAGCTGTTTTTT.

The rearrangement joins TRBV2 to TRBJ1-5; 9 positions agree with TRBD1. Per germline, CDR1 SNHLY and CDR2 FYNNEI. Unmatched junction bases numbered 3, after V lost 6 bases and J lost 3 bases. The CDR3 sequence is 14 residues long. The CDR3 sequence: CASRGDRDNQPQHF. In DNA, the CDR3 is TGTGCCAGCAGGGGGGACAGGGACAATCAGCCCCAGCATTTT.

This clone appeared once. The V and J genes are TRBV6-6 and TRBJ2-2; D possibly corresponds to TRBD1 (5 bases). CDR3 length: 13 amino acids. The germline CDR1 and CDR2 sequences are MNHNY and SVGAGI (reference sequence). Trimming removed 7 bases at V and 4 bases at J, with 10 bases between. The CDR3 nucleotides are TGTGCCAGCATCAGGGCCCTCACCGGGGAGCTGTTTTTT. Its translation is CASIRALTGELFF.

The J gene is TRBJ2-3, the V gene TRBV5-4; TRBD2 is a possible D gene (5 bases). CDR1 SGHNT and CDR2 YYREEE come from the germline V gene (reference sequence). The CDR3 is made up of 14 amino acids. Trimming pared 3 bases from V and 3 bases from J, leaving 11 bases between. The CDR3 here is CASSSRDGTDTQYF. The CDR3 coding sequence is TGTGCCAGCAGCTCCCGGGATGGAACAGATACGCAGTATTTT.

Only a few counts were recorded for this clone. This rearrangement joins TRBV5-1 to TRBJ1-4; D may be TRBD1 (5 bases). Germline V gene sequence: CDR1 SGHRS, CDR2 YFSETQ. V was clipped by 4 bases and J by 0 bases, with 10 bases between them. The length of the CDR3 is 15 residues. CDR3 DNA: TGCGCCAGCAGCCTCCTAGGGGCAACTAATGAAAAACTGTTTTTT. Encoded protein: CASSLLGATNEKLFF.

The V call is TRBV30, the J call TRBJ1-5, with unresolved D. The V end lost 0 bases, the J end lost 5 bases, and 8 bases lay between the germline ends. The germline gives CDR1 GTSNPN, CDR2 SVGIG (reference sequence). This CDR3 has 13 residues. This CDR3 reads CAWSVQSDQPQHF. The CDR3 region has the DNA TGTGCCTGGAGTGTACAAAGCGATCAGCCCCAGCATTTT.

The genes are TRBV28 and TRBJ1-4; tentatively, D is TRBD1 (5 bases). The CDR3 loop spans 15 amino acids. The V and J ends lost 8 bases and 4 bases respectively, with 17 bases between them. In germline, CDR1 is MDHEN, CDR2 SYDVKM. CDR3 sequence reads: CASSDPGRLNEKLFF. As DNA, the CDR3 is TGTGCCAGCTCTGACCCGGGACGTCTTAATGAAAAACTGTTTTTT. Complete variable domain (other parts from reference TRBV28 and TRBJ1-4): DVKVTQSSRYLVKRTGEKVFLECVQDMDHENMFWYRQDPGLGLRLIYFSYDVKMKEKGDIPEGYSVSREKKERFSLILESASTNQTSMYLCASSDPGRLNEKLFFGSGTQLSVL.

This sequence joins TRBV19 and TRBJ2-7, with D perhaps assigned TRBD1 or TRBD2 (5 bases each). With 5 bases removed from V and 2 bases from J, the gap between germline ends came to 16 bases. CDR1 is LNHDA, CDR2 SQIVND, per germline (reference sequence). CDR3 size: 15 residues. CDR3 sequence reads: CASSFSGTDTYEQYF. The CDR3 DNA follows: TGTGCCAGTAGTTTCTCCGGGACGGACACCTACGAGCAGTACTTC.

The V call is TRBV7-2, the J call TRBJ1-2; D perhaps matches TRBD1 (5 bases). Per germline, CDR1 SGHTA and CDR2 FQGNSA. V was trimmed by 7 bases and J by 0 bases, leaving 15 bases between them. This CDR3 spans 15 amino acids. This chain's CDR3 is CASNLGDQANYGYTF. CDR3 DNA sequence: TGTGCCAGCAACCTGGGGGACCAAGCTAACTATGGCTACACCTTC.

V is TRBV28 and J is TRBJ1-1; D unresolved. Trimming removed 3 bases from V and 1 base from J, with 9 bases in between. Germline CDR1 and CDR2: MDHEN and SYDVKM. This CDR3 contains 14 residues. CDR3 nucleotides: TGTGCCAGCAGTTTGGCCGGGCCGAACACTGAAGCTTTCTTT. As protein: CASSLAGPNTEAFF. Together with reference TRBV28 and TRBJ1-1, the CDR3 gives the full variable domain: DVKVTQSSRYLVKRTGEKVFLECVQDMDHENMFWYRQDPGLGLRLIYFSYDVKMKEKGDIPEGYSVSREKKERFSLILESASTNQTSMYLCASSLAGPNTEAFFGQGTRLTVV.

In regard to this clone: This sample includes further DNA sequences coding for the same CDR3. V gene TRBV6-1 combines with J gene TRBJ2-7; no clear D gene. The V end lost 4 bases, the J end lost 0 bases, and 4 bases lay between the germline ends. The germline V gene has CDR1 MNHNS and CDR2 SASEGT. The CDR3 is 12 amino acids. The CDR3 is CASSGDSYEQYF. The CDR3 nucleotides read TGTGCCAGCAGTGGGGACTCCTACGAGCAGTACTTC.

The V gene is TRBV4-1, the J gene TRBJ2-7; no reliable D call. Between the trimmed V and J ends, which lost 1 base and 2 bases, there was a span of 9 bases. Per germline, CDR1 MGHRA and CDR2 YSYEKL. The CDR3 length is 14 residues. CDR3 in amino acids: CASSQGVGPYEQYF. CDR3 DNA: TGCGCCAGCAGCCAAGGGGTCGGGCCCTACGAGCAGTACTTC.

The V call is TRBV9, the J call TRBJ2-2; D unclear. Germline V CDR1 and CDR2: SGDLS, YYNGEE. V dropped 3 bases and J dropped 5 bases, with 8 bases sitting between them. CDR3 length: 13 amino acids. The CDR3 sequence: CASSAWLTGELFF. In nucleotides, the CDR3 is TGTGCCAGCAGCGCGTGGCTTACCGGGGAGCTGTTTTTT. The entire variable domain, with the rest obtained from reference TRBV9 and TRBJ2-2, is as follows: DSGVTQTPKHLITATGQRVTLRCSPRSGDLSVYWYQQSLDQGLQFLIQYYNGEERAKGNILERFSAQQFPDLHSELNLSSLELGDSALYFCASSAWLTGELFFGEGSRLTVL.

V is TRBV4-1 and J is TRBJ2-2; D is undetermined. CDR1 and CDR2 from the germline V gene are MGHRA and YSYEKL. V dropped 5 bases and J dropped 5 bases, with 6 bases sitting between them. The CDR3 spans 12 residues. In nucleotides, the CDR3 is TGCGCCAGCAGCTACGAAACCGGGGAGCTGTTTTTT. Translation gives CASSYETGELFF.

J is TRBJ2-3 and V is TRBV9, with 8 bases matching TRBD1. J was trimmed by 0 bases and V by 3 bases; bases with no gene match: 3. Germline V CDR1 and CDR2: SGDLS, YYNGEE. The CDR3 spans 15 residues. CDR3 in amino acids: CASSATGDSTDTQYF. The CDR3, as DNA: TGTGCCAGCAGCGCGACAGGGGACAGCACAGATACGCAGTATTTT.

This chain joins TRBV7-9 and TRBJ1-1; D ambiguous. Germline CDR1 and CDR2: SEHNR and FQNEAQ (reference sequence). V lost 0 bases and J 2 bases, leaving 7 bases between the germline ends. There are 14 residues in the CDR3. CDR3 nucleotides: TGTGCCAGCAGCTTAGCGCCCTCAAACACTGAAGCTTTCTTT. It codes for CASSLAPSNTEAFF.

The genes are TRBV10-3 and TRBJ1-1; 7 positions agree with TRBD1. J gave up 1 base and V 8 bases, and 4 bases lay outside the gene matches. The CDR3 length is 13 residues. CDR1 is ENHRY, CDR2 SYGVKD, per germline. Here the CDR3 reads CAIRDSPNTEAFF. The DNA for the CDR3 is TGTGCCATCCGGGACAGCCCGAACACTGAAGCTTTCTTT.

This clone was recorded a few times. The chain employs TRBV30 and TRBJ1-2, with D possibly matching TRBD1 (6 bases). Trimming stripped 6 bases from V and 2 bases from J, with 10 bases between. Germline V CDR1 and CDR2: GTSNPN, SVGIG (reference sequence). The CDR3 spans 12 residues. The CDR3 region is CACPTGNYGYTF. The CDR3 coding sequence is TGTGCCTGCCCTACAGGGAACTATGGCTACACCTTC.

This clone occurred a few times. The rearrangement joins TRBV28 to TRBJ2-3; D might be TRBD1 (5 bases). The CDR3 has 15 residues. V lost 3 bases to trimming and J lost 3 bases, with 13 bases between them. The germline gives CDR1 MDHEN, CDR2 SYDVKM. This CDR3 is CASSFTGRGTDTQYF. The CDR3 nucleotides read TGTGCCAGCAGTTTTACAGGAAGGGGTACAGATACGCAGTATTTT.

The V call is TRBV4-3, the J call TRBJ1-6, with D unresolved. This CDR3 has 15 residues. Germline CDR1 and CDR2: LGHNA and YSLEER. Trimming shortened V by 1 base and J by 4 bases, and 8 bases separated the two germline ends. The CDR3 region has the DNA TGCGCCAGCAGCCAAGGTGAAGCGTATAATTCACCCCTCCACTTT. Encoded protein: CASSQGEAYNSPLHF.